This is a list of T cell receptor beta chains from one sample in a study of T cell responses to AZD1222 COVID-19 vaccine. Assay: immunoSEQ multiplex PCR; the TCRdb copy retains only in-frame clones and omits some. Among more than 95,000 clones listed, 90% were seen once. Specimen: peripheral blood, collected on day 0 of AZD1222 vaccination. The receptors were gathered from an adult in good health. Each CDR3 is given with its conserved first and last residue. D genes are given only for firm matches. Some rows mark clone size as missing; the rest say once, few, many or name a class of expanded clone.

j_call v_call clone_size d_call cdr3_aa cdr3_nt
TRBJ2-2 TRBV19 - TRBD2 CASKTYGAGIAGELFF TGTGCCTCCAAGACGTATGGAGCGGGGATTGCGGGGGAGCTGTTTTTT
TRBJ2-7 TRBV24-1 - - CATSESRQDYYEQYF TGTGCCACCAGTGAATCCAGACAGGATTACTACGAGCAGTACTTC
TRBJ1-2 TRBV2 - - CASSVPGADYGYTF TGTGCCAGCAGTGTCCCCGGGGCGGACTATGGCTACACCTTC
TRBJ2-6 TRBV9 - - CASSATRGRYGANVLTF TGTGCCAGCAGCGCCACCCGTGGGCGGTACGGGGCCAACGTCCTGACTTTC
TRBJ2-2 TRBV18 - - CASSPQVNTGELFF TGTGCCAGCTCACCACAGGTGAACACCGGGGAGCTGTTTTTT
TRBJ1-1 TRBV12-5 - - CASGFWQGNTEAFF TGTGCTAGTGGTTTTTGGCAGGGGAACACTGAAGCTTTCTTT
TRBJ2-2 TRBV6-6 - - CASSYSTGELFF TGTGCCAGCAGTTACTCGACCGGGGAGCTGTTTTTT
TRBJ2-4 TRBV11-2 - - CASSLGERPTKNIQYF TGTGCCAGCAGCTTAGGAGAGAGACCGACCAAAAACATTCAGTACTTC
TRBJ1-4 TRBV4-1 - - CASSQGVANEKLFF TGCGCCAGCAGCCAAGGGGTTGCTAATGAAAAACTGTTTTTT
TRBJ2-7 TRBV27 - - CASSPGTYEQYF TGTGCCAGCAGCCCCGGAACCTACGAGCAGTACTTC
TRBJ1-6 TRBV5-1 few TRBD1 CASSLTLTGGNSPLHF TGCGCCAGCAGCTTAACCTTAACAGGGGGAAATTCACCCCTCCACTTT
TRBJ2-2 TRBV10-1 - - CASREWEPGELFF TGCGCCAGCAGAGAGTGGGAGCCCGGGGAGCTGTTTTTT
TRBJ2-7 TRBV6-5 - - CASSYSAGLTYEQYF TGTGCCAGCAGTTACTCTGCCGGGCTAACCTACGAGCAGTACTTC
TRBJ1-6 TRBV6-5 once - CASSVRDLYNSPLHF TGTGCCAGCAGCGTCCGGGACCTATATAATTCACCCCTCCACTTT
TRBJ2-1 TRBV3-1/TRBV3-2 - TRBD2 CASSQGAGTSGGAYNEQFF TGTGCCAGCAGCCAAGGTGCCGGGACTAGCGGGGGGGCCTACAATGAGCAGTTCTTC
TRBJ2-1 TRBV28 - - CASSSPDGGWPGEQFF TGTGCCAGCAGTTCCCCGGACGGGGGCTGGCCTGGTGAGCAGTTCTTC
TRBJ2-7 TRBV5-1 - TRBD1 CASSWDRLAYEQYF TGCGCCAGCAGCTGGGACAGGCTCGCCTACGAGCAGTACTTC
TRBJ2-1 TRBV5-3 - - CARSLGTRKFF TGTGCCAGAAGCTTGGGGACCCGAAAGTTCTTC
TRBJ2-1 TRBV28 - - CASSYAGDRGNEQFF TGTGCCAGCAGTTACGCGGGGGACAGAGGCAATGAGCAGTTCTTC
TRBJ2-7 TRBV28 - - CASRGGQSYEQYF TGTGCCAGCAGGGGAGGACAGTCCTACGAGCAGTACTTC
TRBJ1-6 TRBV30 - - CAWSVNRVFYNSPLHF TGTGCCTGGAGTGTAAATAGGGTTTTCTATAATTCACCCCTCCACTTT
TRBJ2-5 TRBV10-2 - - CASMRAQETQYF TGCGCCAGCATGAGGGCCCAAGAGACCCAGTACTTC
TRBJ2-3 TRBV9 - - CASSVDGGETDTQYF TGTGCCAGCAGCGTAGACGGGGGCGAGACAGATACGCAGTATTTT
TRBJ2-7 TRBV5-1 - TRBD2 CASSLRTSGGHEQYF TGCGCCAGCAGCTTGCGGACTAGCGGGGGTCACGAGCAGTACTTC
TRBJ2-4 TRBV2 - TRBD1 CASSDFVQGPHGRNIQYF TGTGCCAGCAGTGACTTCGTACAGGGGCCCCACGGTCGAAACATTCAGTACTTC
TRBJ2-2 TRBV6-5 - - CASSYAYMGELFF TGTGCCAGCAGTTACGCCTATATGGGGGAGCTGTTTTTT
TRBJ1-3 TRBV19 - - CASRPGTSGNTIYF TGTGCCAGTCGTCCCGGGACGTCTGGAAACACCATATATTTT
TRBJ1-1 TRBV6-5 once - CASSYGGGTFF TGTGCCAGCAGTTACGGGGGGGGAACTTTCTTT
TRBJ1-6 TRBV3-1/TRBV3-2 - - CASSQQGSPLHF TGTGCCAGCAGCCAACAGGGTTCACCCCTCCACTTT
TRBJ2-1 TRBV29-1 - - CSVEAWTDNEQFF TGCAGCGTTGAAGCCTGGACAGATAATGAGCAGTTCTTC
TRBJ1-1 TRBV6-5 - - CASSYSVSEAYTEAFF TGTGCCAGCAGTTACTCCGTGAGTGAAGCTTACACTGAAGCTTTCTTT
TRBJ1-2 TRBV29-1 - TRBD1 CSVEDSTGGVSGYGYTF TGCAGCGTTGAAGACTCGACAGGGGGGGTTTCAGGCTATGGCTACACCTTC
TRBJ2-7 TRBV30 - - CAWSGTAGYEQYF TGTGCCTGGAGTGGGACAGCAGGCTACGAGCAGTACTTC
TRBJ2-1 TRBV3-1/TRBV3-2 - - CASSQEWEKDSYNEQFF TGTGCCAGCAGCCAAGAGTGGGAGAAAGACTCCTACAATGAGCAGTTCTTC
TRBJ1-1 TRBV18 - TRBD1 CASSPEGQGGAFF TGTGCCAGCTCACCGGAAGGACAGGGAGGAGCTTTCTTT
TRBJ1-1 TRBV6-5 - - CASSSDLVTEAFF TGTGCCAGCAGTTCTGACCTGGTGACTGAAGCTTTCTTT
TRBJ1-5 TRBV18 - - CASSPGSDQPQHF TGTGCCAGCTCACCAGGTTCTGATCAGCCCCAGCATTTT
TRBJ2-7 TRBV27 - - CASSLLGQTYEQYF TGTGCCAGCAGTTTACTAGGACAAACCTACGAGCAGTACTTC
TRBJ2-5 TRBV4-2 - TRBD2 CASSQSSGGVKTQYF TGTGCCAGCAGCCAATCTAGCGGGGGAGTAAAGACCCAGTACTTC
TRBJ2-7 TRBV18 - TRBD1 CASSRRDSFVEQYF TGTGCCAGCTCTCGCCGGGACAGTTTTGTCGAGCAGTACTTC
TRBJ1-2 TRBV27 - TRBD1 CASSRTGTVQANGYTF TGTGCCAGCAGTAGGACCGGGACAGTCCAGGCTAATGGCTACACCTTC
TRBJ1-5 TRBV4-1 - - CASSQGATADQPQHF TGCGCCAGCAGCCAAGGGGCCACAGCTGATCAGCCCCAGCATTTT
TRBJ2-5 TRBV9 - - CASSPSSGETQYF TGTGCCAGCAGCCCCTCCTCGGGGGAGACCCAGTACTTC
TRBJ2-5 TRBV12-3/TRBV12-4 - - CASRGVGSETQYF TGTGCCAGCAGGGGGGTGGGGTCAGAGACCCAGTACTTC
TRBJ1-1 TRBV15 - - CATSPGAGMNTEAFF TGTGCCACCAGCCCAGGGGCAGGGATGAACACTGAAGCTTTCTTT
TRBJ1-3 TRBV30 - - CAWSTGFGNTIYF TGTGCCTGGAGTACTGGGTTTGGAAACACCATATATTTT
TRBJ2-5 TRBV7-9 - - CASSLNPGPQETQYF TGTGCCAGCAGCTTAAACCCGGGACCCCAAGAGACCCAGTACTTC
TRBJ1-2 TRBV18 - - CASSPADYGYTF TGTGCCAGCTCACCAGCAGACTATGGCTACACCTTC
TRBJ1-4 TRBV24-1 - - CATMGGATNEKLFF TGTGCCACCATGGGGGGGGCGACTAATGAAAAACTGTTTTTT
TRBJ2-7 TRBV11-2 - TRBD2 CASSPQAAGGYEQYF TGTGCCAGCAGCCCACAGGCTGCGGGGGGTTACGAGCAGTACTTC
TRBJ2-2 TRBV7-9 - TRBD1 CASSPTGGGGELFF TGTGCCAGCAGCCCCACAGGGGGAGGCGGGGAGCTGTTTTTT
TRBJ1-6 TRBV12-5 - - CASGLVFHAGPNSPLHF TGTGCTAGTGGTTTGGTATTCCATGCGGGACCCAATTCACCCCTCCACTTT
TRBJ1-5 TRBV10-3 - - CAISETQGADQPQHF TGTGCCATCAGTGAGACACAGGGCGCGGACCAGCCCCAGCATTTT
TRBJ2-6 TRBV6-5 - - CASSYSLSGANVLTF TGTGCCAGCAGTTACTCCCTCTCTGGGGCCAACGTCCTGACTTTC
TRBJ2-5 TRBV5-4 - - CASSLAGSPDETQYF TGTGCCAGCAGCTTGGCCGGCAGTCCCGACGAGACCCAGTACTTC
TRBJ2-3 TRBV3-1/TRBV3-2 - - CASSEGQRGTQYF TGTGCCAGCAGCGAAGGGCAGCGCGGTACGCAGTATTTT
TRBJ2-7 TRBV6-5 - TRBD2 CASSYGEGSGGEQYF TGTGCCAGCAGTTACGGGGAGGGTAGTGGCGGCGAGCAGTACTTC
TRBJ2-5 TRBV11-3 - - CASSLGIQETQYF TGTGCCAGCAGCCTGGGGATCCAAGAGACCCAGTACTTC
TRBJ1-4 TRBV4-3 - - CASSQVGGDEKLFF TGCGCCAGCAGCCAAGTAGGGGGGGATGAAAAACTGTTTTTT
TRBJ1-1 TRBV10-3 - - CAISGGTSAFF TGTGCCATCAGTGGGGGGACATCCGCTTTCTTT